Shown below are 8 T cell receptor beta chains from a single sample sequenced in a study of memory CD4+ T cells and cytomegalovirus serostatus. Single viable CD3+CD4+CD8-CD45RO+ cells were sorted as the memory CD4+ T cells. The table came from immunoSEQ multiplex PCR; TCRdb's copy has only in-frame clones and leaves some out. In the table there are about 44,000 clones, just over 75% of which are singletons. Sequenced material: memory CD4+ T cells from blood. Receptors originate from an adult in good health and CMV-seronegative.

This chain links TRBV7-2 with TRBJ2-4; 8 bases fit TRBD1. V was pared by 3 bases and J by 7 bases, with 5 bases of the junction left unmatched. The CDR3 runs 14 residues. Germline V gives CDR1 SGHTA, CDR2 FQGNSA. The CDR3: CASSFRTGRNIQYF. The CDR3 DNA reads as TGTGCCAGCAGCTTCCGGACAGGGAGGAACATTCAGTACTTC.

The chain has TRBV5-1 and TRBJ2-5; TRBD2 aligns across 9 bases. The CDR3 is made up of 16 amino acids. Germline V gives CDR1 SGHRS, CDR2 YFSETQ. V shed 0 bases and J 5 bases; nucleotides not matched to a gene: 8. The CDR3 loop reads CASSLDVSGGGETQYF. The CDR3 DNA follows: TGCGCCAGCAGCTTGGATGTTAGCGGGGGTGGGGAGACCCAGTACTTC.

This clone was counted once. The chain recombines TRBV20-1 with TRBJ2-7, with D unresolved. V was pared by 1 base and J by 5 bases, with 3 bases between. Looked up from germline, CDR1 is DFQATT and CDR2 is SNEGSKA (reference sequence). The CDR3 has 10 residues. The CDR3: CSARGDEQYF. The CDR3 DNA is TGCAGTGCTAGAGGGGACGAGCAGTACTTC.

The rearrangement joins TRBV14 to TRBJ2-7; 9 bases fit TRBD1. Germline V gives CDR1 SGHDN, CDR2 FVKESK. The CDR3 extends over 16 amino acids. Trimming removed 4 bases from V and 5 bases from J; junction bases left unmatched: 12. CDR3 amino acids: CASSPRTGVELHEQYF. The CDR3 DNA reads TGTGCCAGCAGCCCTAGGACAGGGGTTGAATTGCACGAGCAGTACTTC.

The chain joins TRBV11-3 to TRBJ2-5; D is possibly TRBD1 or TRBD2 (6 bases each). This CDR3 spans 15 amino acids. The V gene lost 4 bases and the J gene lost 1 base, with 13 bases spanning the gap. CDR1 SGHNT and CDR2 YENEEA come from the germline V gene. The CDR3 DNA follows: TGTGCCAGCAGCTCCACCGGGGGCCCCCAAGAGACCCAGTACTTC. This encodes CASSSTGGPQETQYF.

The V gene is TRBV5-5, the J gene TRBJ1-3; TRBD1 is a possible D gene (6 bases). The CDR3 consists of 16 residues. Germline CDR1 reads SGHKS; CDR2 reads YYEKEE (reference sequence). V shed 6 bases and J shed 0 bases, with 16 bases lying between them. The CDR3 coding sequence is TGTGCCAGCACTCCAGATTGGGGGCGCTCTGGAAACACCATATATTTT. It codes for CASTPDWGRSGNTIYF.

This clone has only a few counts. This rearrangement joins TRBV30 to TRBJ1-5; a weak D match, TRBD1 (5 bases). The CDR3 has 15 residues. CDR1 and CDR2 from the germline V gene are GTSNPN and SVGIG (reference sequence). V dropped 0 bases and J dropped 7 bases, with 16 bases sitting between them. CDR3 coding DNA: TGTGCCTGGAGTGTACTGGGGCAGGATCAGCAGCCCCAGCATTTT. It encodes CAWSVLGQDQQPQHF.

This clone is medium-sized. The chain employs TRBV11-2 and TRBJ1-1, with D tentatively TRBD1 (5 bases). V gave up 5 bases and J gave up 1 base, with 17 bases separating them. CDR1 is SGHAT and CDR2 is FQNNGV in the germline V gene. The CDR3 is 16 amino acids. CDR3 bases: TGTGCCAGCAGCCCCATATTAGGGACCAGGAACACTGAAGCTTTCTTT. This translates into CASSPILGTRNTEAFF. The full variable domain, in which reference TRBV11-2 and TRBJ1-1 provide the parts outside the CDR3, is EAGVAQSPRYKIIEKRQSVAFWCNPISGHATLYWYQQILGQGPKLLIQFQNNGVVDDSQLPKDRFSAERLKGVDSTLKIQPAKLEDSAVYLCASSPILGTRNTEAFFGQGTRLTVV.